The source of this T cell receptor beta chain is a study of blood T cells in healthy people across ages. CDR1 SGHVS and CDR2 FQNEAQ come from the germline V gene. The CDR3 is 13 amino acids. The authors isolated at least 6 million PBMCs per sample. For the second PCR, which ran for about 6 to 12 cycles, a sample-barcoded 5' primer and a J-beta primer mix were used. No fewer than 3 million CDR3-containing paired-end reads came from each sample. TCRdb recomputed calls from the 5' RACE reads with MiXCR, one row per CDR3 protein. The table lists approximately 800,000 distinct CDR3 sequences, around 34% of them singletons. Comment on this clonotype: Its specificity is unknown. Germline is not matched at one junction end, which may reflect a read error.

General observations from the study: It was the long-lived donors that had more naive CD4+ cells and higher diversity than aged donors. Donor CMV status was unknown, possibly confounding expanded clonotype changes.

Sequencing was performed on blood. The TCR originated in a man younger than 30 in good health. The chain joins TRBV7-8 to TRBJ2-3; D gene ambiguous. The CDR3 DNA follows: TGTACCAGCAGCCCCTCAGGCGCAGATACGCAGTATTTT. It translates to CTSSPSGADTQYF.